A selection of T cell receptor beta chains follows, all from one sample in a study of CD8+CD57+ T cells in acquired aplastic anemia. Via MiXCR, TCRdb re-called the reads, giving one row per CDR3 protein. Of under 200,000 distinct CDR3 sequences listed, roughly 45% are singletons. Sequencing was carried out using sorted CD4+, CD8+, or CD8+CD57+ T cells (not recorded which) from PBMCs. The receptors were gathered from a human donor in good health. CDR3s include the opening cysteine and the closing phenylalanine or tryptophan. A D gene is named only where the DNA matches it firmly. Size tells how often a clone was seen (once, few, many) or the class of an expanded clone, and some rows leave it out.

. TRBJ1-3 few TRBV7-9 CASRSGDGNTIYF TGTGCCAGCAGGAGTGGGGATGGAAACACCATATATTTT
. TRBJ1-1 . TRBV10-3 CASVSQVNTEAFF TGTGCCTCCGTTAGCCAAGTGAACACTGAAGCTTTCTTT
. TRBJ2-6 . TRBV7-9 CASSPAGRANVLTF TGTGCCAGCAGCCCGGCGGGCAGGGCCAACGTCCTGACTTTC
. TRBJ1-2 . TRBV19 CASSLGTRDGGYTF TGTGCCAGTAGTTTGGGGACGAGGGACGGCGGCTACACCTTC
. TRBJ2-7 once TRBV20-1 CSASKSGRGAYEQYF TGCAGTGCTAGTAAATCTGGGAGAGGGGCCTACGAGCAGTACTTC
. TRBJ2-1 . TRBV24-1 CATSDPDRGVYEQFF TGTGCCACCAGTGACCCCGACAGAGGGGTCTACGAGCAGTTCTTC
. TRBJ2-7 many TRBV7-2 CASSSRTGSEQYF TGTGCCAGCAGCTCTCGCACAGGATCCGAGCAGTACTTC
. TRBJ2-5 many TRBV6-1 CASRVGEETQYF TGTGCCAGCCGGGTGGGGGAAGAGACCCAGTACTTC
. TRBJ2-5 once TRBV20-1 CSAPETQYF TGCAGTGCTCCAGAGACCCAGTACTTC
. TRBJ1-5 many TRBV19 CASSTGGPDQPQHF TGTGCCAGTAGTACCGGTGGACCCGATCAGCCCCAGCATTTT
TRBD2 TRBJ2-5 many TRBV5-1 CASRPVTSGGARGTQYF TGCGCCAGCAGACCAGTGACTAGCGGGGGGGCCAGAGGGACCCAGTACTTC
. TRBJ1-2 many TRBV6-1 CASTQTGGYTF TGTGCCAGCACCCAAACCGGTGGCTACACCTTC
TRBD1 TRBJ1-6 . TRBV6-2/TRBV6-3 CASSYSSARGNYNSPLHF TGTGCCAGCAGTTACTCATCCGCCAGGGGGAACTATAATTCACCCCTCCACTTT
TRBD2 TRBJ2-3 many TRBV5-1 CASSLVGTNNPSTDTQYF TGCGCCAGCAGCTTGGTAGGGACTAACAATCCTAGCACAGATACGCAGTATTTT
TRBD1 TRBJ1-1 many TRBV5-1 CASSLGQGALVNTEAFF TGCGCCAGCAGCTTGGGACAGGGGGCTTTGGTGAACACTGAAGCTTTCTTT
TRBD1 TRBJ1-2 . TRBV4-2 CASSQRGTGWTGKDYGYTF TGTGCCAGCAGCCAACGGGGGACGGGGTGGACAGGGAAGGACTATGGCTACACCTTC
TRBD2 TRBJ2-3 . TRBV10-3 CAISSSGKSTDTQYF TGTGCCATCAGTTCTAGCGGGAAGAGTACAGATACGCAGTATTTT
. TRBJ2-2 many TRBV12-5 CASGLVGTTNTGELFF TGTGCTAGTGGTTTGGTCGGGACAACGAACACCGGGGAGCTGTTTTTT